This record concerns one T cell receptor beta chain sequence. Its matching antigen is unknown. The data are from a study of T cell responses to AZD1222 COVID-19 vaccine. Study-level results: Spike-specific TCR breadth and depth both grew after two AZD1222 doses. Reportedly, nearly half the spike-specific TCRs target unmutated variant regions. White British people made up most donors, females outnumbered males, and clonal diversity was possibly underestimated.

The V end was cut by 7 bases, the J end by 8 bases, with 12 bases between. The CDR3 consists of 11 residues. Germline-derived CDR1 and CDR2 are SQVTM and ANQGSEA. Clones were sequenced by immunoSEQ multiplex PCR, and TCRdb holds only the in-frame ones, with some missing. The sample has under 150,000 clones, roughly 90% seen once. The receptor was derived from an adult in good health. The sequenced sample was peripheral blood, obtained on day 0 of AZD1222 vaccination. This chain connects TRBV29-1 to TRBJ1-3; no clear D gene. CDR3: CSGWVRDTIYF. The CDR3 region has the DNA TGCAGCGGATGGGTCCGGGACACCATATATTTT.